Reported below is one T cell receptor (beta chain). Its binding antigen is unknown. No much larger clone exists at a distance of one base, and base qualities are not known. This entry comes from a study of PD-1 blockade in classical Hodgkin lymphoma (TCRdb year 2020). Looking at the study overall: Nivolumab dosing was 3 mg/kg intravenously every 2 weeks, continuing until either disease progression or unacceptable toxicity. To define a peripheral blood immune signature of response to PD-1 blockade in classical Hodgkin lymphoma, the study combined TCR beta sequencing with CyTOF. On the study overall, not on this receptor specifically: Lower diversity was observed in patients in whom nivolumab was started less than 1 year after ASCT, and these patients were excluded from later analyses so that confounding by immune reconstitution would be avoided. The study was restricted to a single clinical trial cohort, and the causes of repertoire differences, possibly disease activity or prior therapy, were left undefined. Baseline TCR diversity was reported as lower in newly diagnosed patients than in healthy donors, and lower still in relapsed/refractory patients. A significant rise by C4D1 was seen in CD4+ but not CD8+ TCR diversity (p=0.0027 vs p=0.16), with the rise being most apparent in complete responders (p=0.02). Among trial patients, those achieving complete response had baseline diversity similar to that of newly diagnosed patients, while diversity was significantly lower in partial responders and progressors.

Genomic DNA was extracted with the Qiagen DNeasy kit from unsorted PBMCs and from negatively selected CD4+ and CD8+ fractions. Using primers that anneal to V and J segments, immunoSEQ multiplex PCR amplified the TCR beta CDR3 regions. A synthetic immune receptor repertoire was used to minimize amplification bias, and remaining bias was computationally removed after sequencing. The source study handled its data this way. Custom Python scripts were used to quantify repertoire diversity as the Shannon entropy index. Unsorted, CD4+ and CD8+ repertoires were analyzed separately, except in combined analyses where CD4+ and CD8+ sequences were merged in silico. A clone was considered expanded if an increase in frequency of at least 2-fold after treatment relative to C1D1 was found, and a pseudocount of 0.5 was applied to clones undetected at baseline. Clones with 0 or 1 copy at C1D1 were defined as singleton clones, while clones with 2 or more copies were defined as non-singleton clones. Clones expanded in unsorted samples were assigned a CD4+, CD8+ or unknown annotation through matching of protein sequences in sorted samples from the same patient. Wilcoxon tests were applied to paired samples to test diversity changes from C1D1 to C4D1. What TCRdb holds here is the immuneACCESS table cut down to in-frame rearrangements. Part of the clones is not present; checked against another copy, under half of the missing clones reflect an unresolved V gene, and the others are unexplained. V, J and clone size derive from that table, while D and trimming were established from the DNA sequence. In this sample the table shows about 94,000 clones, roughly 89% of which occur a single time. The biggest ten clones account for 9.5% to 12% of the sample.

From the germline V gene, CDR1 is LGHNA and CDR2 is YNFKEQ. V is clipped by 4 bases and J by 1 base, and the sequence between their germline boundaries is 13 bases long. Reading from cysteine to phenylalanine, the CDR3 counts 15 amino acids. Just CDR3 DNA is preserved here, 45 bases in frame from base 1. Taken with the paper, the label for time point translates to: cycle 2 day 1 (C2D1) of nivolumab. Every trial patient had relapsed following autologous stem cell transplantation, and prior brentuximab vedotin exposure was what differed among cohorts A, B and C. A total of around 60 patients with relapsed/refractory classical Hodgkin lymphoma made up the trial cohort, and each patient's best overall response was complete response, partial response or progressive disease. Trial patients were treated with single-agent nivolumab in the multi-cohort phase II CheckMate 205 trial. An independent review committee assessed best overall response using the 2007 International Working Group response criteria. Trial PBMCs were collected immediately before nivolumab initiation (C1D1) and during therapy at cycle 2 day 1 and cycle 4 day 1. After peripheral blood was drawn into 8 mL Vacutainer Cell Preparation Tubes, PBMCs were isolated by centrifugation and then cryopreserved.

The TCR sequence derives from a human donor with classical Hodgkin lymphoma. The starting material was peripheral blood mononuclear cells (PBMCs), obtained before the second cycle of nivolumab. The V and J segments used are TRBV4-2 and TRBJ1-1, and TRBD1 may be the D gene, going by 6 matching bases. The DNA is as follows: TGTGCCAGCAGCCGTGAGCTGACAGGGAACACTGAAGCTTTCTTT. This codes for CASSRELTGNTEAFF.